The clone carrying this TCR beta chain was counted many times. Its antigen is unknown. MiXCR, applied by TCRdb to the 5' RACE reads, yields one record per CDR3 protein. The table lists about 250,000 distinct CDR3 sequences, approximately 8.4% of them singletons, with 4.5% to 5% in the top ten. This record belongs to a study of CD8 T cells in ankylosing spondylitis. General study results and limits: Clones linked to disease, bearing a CD8+ phenotype, were relatively rare in peripheral blood. Several highly homologous variants formed a TCR beta motif that appeared characteristic of ankylosing spondylitis blood. From matched ankylosing spondylitis synovial fluid, disease-linked clones were reportedly recovered at significantly enriched levels.

The CDR3 has 14 residues. The germline CDR1 and CDR2 sequences are ENHRY and SYGVKD. V was shortened by 2 bases and J by 0 bases, with 7 bases between the two germline ends. The receptor was isolated from a female donor with ankylosing spondylitis or in good health (not recorded which). Sequenced material: blood, either unsorted or a sorted T cell fraction (not recorded which). V gene TRBV10-3 combines with J gene TRBJ2-5; no firm D call. CDR3 loop: CAISEAHNQETQYF. The CDR3, as DNA: TGTGCCATCAGTGAGGCCCACAACCAAGAGACCCAGTACTTC.